Listed below are T cell receptor beta chains from one sample, sequenced in a study of cytomegalovirus exposure and HLA in healthy donors. Sequenced by immunoSEQ multiplex PCR; TCRdb stores in-frame clones only, minus some. Here the sample spans about 52,000 clones, 72% being singletons. Source material: PBMCs. The receptors originated from a woman between 50 and 59 years old in good health and CMV-seronegative. Each CDR3 is given with its conserved first and last residue. A D gene is named only where the DNA matches it firmly. Clone size is stated in some rows and not others, as once, few, many or a class when expanded.

j_gene: TRBJ2-7; d_gene: .; v_gene: TRBV7-9; abundance: .; CDR3nt: TGTTCCAGCAGCAACGCAGGGTACGAGCAGTACTTC; CDR3aa: CSSSNAGYEQYF
j_gene: TRBJ2-3; d_gene: .; v_gene: TRBV28; abundance: .; CDR3nt: TGTGCCAGCAGTCCGCCTCCAACAATCACCCTCACAGATACGCAGTATTTT; CDR3aa: CASSPPPTITLTDTQYF
j_gene: TRBJ2-7; d_gene: .; v_gene: TRBV7-2; abundance: .; CDR3nt: TGTGCCAGCAGCGATCTTAACAGGGCTCATACCTACGAGCAGTACTTC; CDR3aa: CASSDLNRAHTYEQYF
j_gene: TRBJ1-2; d_gene: TRBD1; v_gene: TRBV5-1; abundance: .; CDR3nt: TGCGCCAGCAGCTTGGGACAGGGGGATGGCTACACCTTC; CDR3aa: CASSLGQGDGYTF
j_gene: TRBJ1-5; d_gene: TRBD1; v_gene: TRBV6-5; abundance: .; CDR3nt: TGTGCCAGCAGTATACAGGGGGCCGGTCAGCCCCAGCATTTT; CDR3aa: CASSIQGAGQPQHF
j_gene: TRBJ2-3; d_gene: TRBD1; v_gene: TRBV6-5; abundance: .; CDR3nt: TGTGCCAGCAGCGGGACAGCGACCTCAGATACGCAGTATTTT; CDR3aa: CASSGTATSDTQYF
j_gene: TRBJ2-7; d_gene: TRBD2; v_gene: TRBV5-1; abundance: .; CDR3nt: TGCGCCAGCAGCTCTAGCGGGACCGGTTCTCGTGAGCAGTACTTC; CDR3aa: CASSSSGTGSREQYF
j_gene: TRBJ1-4; d_gene: TRBD1; v_gene: TRBV2; abundance: .; CDR3nt: TGTGCCAGCAAAGCGGGACAGGGGAAAAATGAAAAACTGTTTTTT; CDR3aa: CASKAGQGKNEKLFF
j_gene: TRBJ2-7; d_gene: TRBD1; v_gene: TRBV28; abundance: .; CDR3nt: TGTGCCAGCAGTTTGGGTTTAGGGGACAGGGGGCTACTCACCTACGAGCAGTACTTC; CDR3aa: CASSLGLGDRGLLTYEQYF
j_gene: TRBJ2-3; d_gene: .; v_gene: TRBV28; abundance: .; CDR3nt: TGTGCCAGCGGAGTAGGCCCCACAGATACGCAGTATTTT; CDR3aa: CASGVGPTDTQYF
j_gene: TRBJ1-1; d_gene: .; v_gene: TRBV9; abundance: .; CDR3nt: TGTGCCAGCAGCGCCACCATAACAGAGAACACTGAAGCTTTCTTT; CDR3aa: CASSATITENTEAFF
j_gene: TRBJ1-4; d_gene: .; v_gene: TRBV10-3; abundance: .; CDR3nt: TGTGCCATCAGTGAACAGGGTAGGGAACTGTTTTTT; CDR3aa: CAISEQGRELFF
j_gene: TRBJ1-1; d_gene: .; v_gene: TRBV29-1; abundance: .; CDR3nt: TGCAGCGTCCGTGGGACGTCGGGGGGGGAAGCTTTCTTT; CDR3aa: CSVRGTSGGEAFF
j_gene: TRBJ1-5; d_gene: .; v_gene: TRBV30; abundance: .; CDR3nt: TGTGCCTGGAGTGTAGGGTCCGGTAGGGGTCAGCCCCAGCATTTT; CDR3aa: CAWSVGSGRGQPQHF
j_gene: TRBJ1-2; d_gene: .; v_gene: TRBV7-8; abundance: .; CDR3nt: TGTGCCAGCAGTTCAATTGGTGCGGGCTACACCTTC; CDR3aa: CASSSIGAGYTF
j_gene: TRBJ2-1; d_gene: .; v_gene: TRBV25-1; abundance: few; CDR3nt: TGTGCCAGCAGTGAGGAATCCGGGACTCAGTTCTTC; CDR3aa: CASSEESGTQFF
j_gene: TRBJ2-3; d_gene: TRBD2; v_gene: TRBV28; abundance: .; CDR3nt: TGTGCCAGCAGTTTACCTAGCGGGGGAGATACGCAGTATTTT; CDR3aa: CASSLPSGGDTQYF
j_gene: TRBJ2-7; d_gene: .; v_gene: TRBV6-6; abundance: .; CDR3nt: TGTGCCAGCAGTAGCACGGGGAGAGGTTTCTCCTACGAGCAGTACTTC; CDR3aa: CASSSTGRGFSYEQYF
j_gene: TRBJ2-3; d_gene: TRBD2; v_gene: TRBV18; abundance: once; CDR3nt: TGTGCCAGCTCGAGAACTGGGCTAGCGGTCGGGGGCACAGATACGCAGTATTTT; CDR3aa: CASSRTGLAVGGTDTQYF
j_gene: TRBJ1-1; d_gene: .; v_gene: TRBV4-3; abundance: few; CDR3nt: TGCGCCAGCAGCCAAGTTGGCGGCAGTTGGGCTTTCTTT; CDR3aa: CASSQVGGSWAFF
j_gene: TRBJ2-7; d_gene: TRBD2; v_gene: TRBV5-4; abundance: .; CDR3nt: TGTGCCAGCAGCTTGGGAGGTGCTAGCGGGAAGTACGAGCAGTACTTC; CDR3aa: CASSLGGASGKYEQYF
j_gene: TRBJ1-5; d_gene: .; v_gene: TRBV28; abundance: .; CDR3nt: TGTGCCAGCAGTTTGGGGCCTCAAAGTAGCAATCAGCACAAGCATTTT; CDR3aa: CASSLGPQSSNQHKHF
j_gene: TRBJ2-3; d_gene: TRBD2; v_gene: TRBV6-5; abundance: .; CDR3nt: TGTGCCAGCAGTGGACTAGCAGCAGATACGCAGTATTTT; CDR3aa: CASSGLAADTQYF
j_gene: TRBJ2-1; d_gene: TRBD2; v_gene: TRBV5-1; abundance: .; CDR3nt: TGCGCCAGCAGCGAGGGACTAGGGGACAATGAGCAGTTCTTC; CDR3aa: CASSEGLGDNEQFF
j_gene: TRBJ2-1; d_gene: .; v_gene: TRBV5-4; abundance: .; CDR3nt: TGTGCCAGCAGCTTGGACAGGCCTGGGCATGAGCAGTTCTTC; CDR3aa: CASSLDRPGHEQFF
j_gene: TRBJ1-1; d_gene: .; v_gene: TRBV4-2; abundance: few; CDR3nt: TGTGCCAGCAGCCAAGATTATCGGGTCACTGAAGTTTTCTTT; CDR3aa: CASSQDYRVTEVFF
j_gene: TRBJ2-2; d_gene: .; v_gene: TRBV5-5; abundance: .; CDR3nt: TGTGCCAGCAGCTCCATGTCCGGGACTGAACTGATCGGGGAGCTGTTTTTT; CDR3aa: CASSSMSGTELIGELFF
j_gene: TRBJ2-3; d_gene: .; v_gene: TRBV6-5; abundance: .; CDR3nt: TGTGCCAGCAGTACAGGGTGGAAGACAGATACGCAGTATTTT; CDR3aa: CASSTGWKTDTQYF
j_gene: TRBJ2-7; d_gene: TRBD1; v_gene: TRBV7-8; abundance: few; CDR3nt: TGTGCCAGCAGCAGGGGACAGAGCGAAAACAAGCAGTACTTC; CDR3aa: CASSRGQSENKQYF
j_gene: TRBJ2-3; d_gene: .; v_gene: TRBV11-2; abundance: once; CDR3nt: TGTGCCAGCTCCTTGGGTGGAGGAAGGGCCGGTACGCAGTATTTT; CDR3aa: CASSLGGGRAGTQYF
j_gene: TRBJ2-3; d_gene: .; v_gene: TRBV2; abundance: .; CDR3nt: TGTGCCACTACTAGCACAGATACGCAGTATTTT; CDR3aa: CATTSTDTQYF
j_gene: TRBJ1-2; d_gene: .; v_gene: TRBV10-3; abundance: few; CDR3nt: TGTGCCATCCTAGGCGGGGGTGAGGGCTACACCTTC; CDR3aa: CAILGGGEGYTF
j_gene: TRBJ2-6; d_gene: .; v_gene: TRBV29-1; abundance: .; CDR3nt: TGCAGCGTCGGGGAATCTGGGGCCAACGTCCTGACTTTC; CDR3aa: CSVGESGANVLTF
j_gene: TRBJ2-7; d_gene: TRBD2; v_gene: TRBV7-3; abundance: once; CDR3nt: TGTGCCAGCAGCTTAGATGGGACTAGCTCCTACGAGCAGTACTTC; CDR3aa: CASSLDGTSSYEQYF
j_gene: TRBJ1-1; d_gene: .; v_gene: TRBV5-1; abundance: .; CDR3nt: TGCGCCAGCAGCTTTTCCCGGGACACTGAAGCTTTCTTT; CDR3aa: CASSFSRDTEAFF
j_gene: TRBJ1-1; d_gene: .; v_gene: TRBV28; abundance: .; CDR3nt: TGTGCCAGCAGTTTGGGGGGTAAGAGGCACACTGAAGCTTTCTTT; CDR3aa: CASSLGGKRHTEAFF
j_gene: TRBJ2-1; d_gene: .; v_gene: TRBV11-2; abundance: .; CDR3nt: TGTGCCAGCAGCTTTTGGCCTCACAATGAGCAGTTCTTC; CDR3aa: CASSFWPHNEQFF
j_gene: TRBJ2-1; d_gene: TRBD1; v_gene: TRBV25-1; abundance: .; CDR3nt: TGTGCCAGCAGTGAACCGGGACAGAGCTACAATGAGCAGTTCTTC; CDR3aa: CASSEPGQSYNEQFF
j_gene: TRBJ2-7; d_gene: .; v_gene: TRBV28; abundance: few; CDR3nt: TGTGCCAGCAGCCCCTGGGCGGGGACCGGCTACGAGCAGTACTTC; CDR3aa: CASSPWAGTGYEQYF
j_gene: TRBJ2-1; d_gene: TRBD2; v_gene: TRBV2; abundance: .; CDR3nt: TGTGCCAGCAGTCCCTTTCGAGCGGGGGAGTACAATGAGCAGTTCTTC; CDR3aa: CASSPFRAGEYNEQFF
j_gene: TRBJ2-1; d_gene: TRBD2; v_gene: TRBV28; abundance: .; CDR3nt: TGTGCCAGCACAACCGCGGGAGCGGGGAACAATGAGCAGTTCTTC; CDR3aa: CASTTAGAGNNEQFF
j_gene: TRBJ1-6; d_gene: .; v_gene: TRBV27; abundance: .; CDR3nt: TGTGCCAGCACTCGGGGAACGGGTTCCCCATCACCCCTCCACTTT; CDR3aa: CASTRGTGSPSPLHF